The clone carrying this TCR beta chain was recorded at least ten times. Its antigen is not known. A process of 5'RACE template switching, which added a universal primer site and UMIs, was used to make TCR cDNA. TCRdb reprocessed the 5' RACE reads via MiXCR and lists one record per CDR3 protein. The profile shows 320,000 or so distinct CDR3 sequences, 8.1% of them singletons. Germline-derived CDR1 and CDR2 are GTSNPN and SVGIG (reference sequence). The CDR3 length is 15 residues. The V segment lost 2 bases and the J segment 2 bases; nucleotides outside the gene matches: 7. The data belong to a study of T cells after yellow fever vaccination. Study at large: With SMART-Seq v4 Ultra Low Input, the fractions containing low cell numbers were prepared. General study results and limits: Within FACS-sorted repertoires, abundant clonotypes contaminating from the bulk population could be present. Post-booster repertoires again held most primary-vaccination clones (roughly 95% CD4, about 90% CD8).

The source material was PBMCs, sampled 35 to 50 days after the first yellow fever vaccination. This clonotype was obtained from a man younger than 35 who received the YFV17D yellow fever vaccine. This chain joins TRBV30 and TRBJ2-3, with 7 positions matching TRBD1. CDR3 nucleotides: TGTGCCTGGAGTCACGGGACAGCTAACACAGATACGCAGTATTTT. It codes for CAWSHGTANTDTQYF.